The sequence of this TCR beta chain was determined in a study of blood T cell repertoires in COVID-19. Study background: In each case, the material was cDNA or gDNA derived from T cells, B-cell-depleted T cells, or PBMCs.

CDR3 length: 13 residues. V was pared by 5 bases and J by 9 bases, with 7 bases of the junction left unmatched. Per the original data handling: How many nucleated cells were present was estimated from reference gene primer amplification. The method was immunoSEQ multiplex PCR; TCRdb's version includes in-frame clones alone and lacks a portion of them. V and J calls plus clone size are reproduced from that table; the DNA served to infer D and trimming. Of about 190,000 clones in the sample, approximately 86% are singletons; the top ten hold about 1.1%. The chain recombines TRBV12-3 or TRBV12-4 with TRBJ1-5, with 7 bases fitting TRBD1. Material for sequencing was peripheral blood. This receptor was taken from a man aged 30 to 39 with acute or convalescent COVID-19. CDR3 in DNA: TGTGCCAGCAGTCTAATTGACAGGGCGCCCCAGCATTTT. Amino acids: CASSLIDRAPQHF.